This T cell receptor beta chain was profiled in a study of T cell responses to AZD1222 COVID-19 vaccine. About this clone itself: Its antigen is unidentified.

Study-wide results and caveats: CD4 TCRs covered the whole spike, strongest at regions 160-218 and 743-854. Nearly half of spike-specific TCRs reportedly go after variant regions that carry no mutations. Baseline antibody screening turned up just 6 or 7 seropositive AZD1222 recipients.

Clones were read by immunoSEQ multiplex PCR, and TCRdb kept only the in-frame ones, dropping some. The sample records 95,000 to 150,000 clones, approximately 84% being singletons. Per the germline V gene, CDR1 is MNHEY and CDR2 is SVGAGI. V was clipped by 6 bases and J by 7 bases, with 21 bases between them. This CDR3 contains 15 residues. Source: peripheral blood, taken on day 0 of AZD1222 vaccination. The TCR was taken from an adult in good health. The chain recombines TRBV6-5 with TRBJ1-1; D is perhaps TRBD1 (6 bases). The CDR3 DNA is TGTGCCAGCAGCCTCCACTTGACAGGTCAAATTGAAGCTTTCTTT. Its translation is CASSLHLTGQIEAFF.